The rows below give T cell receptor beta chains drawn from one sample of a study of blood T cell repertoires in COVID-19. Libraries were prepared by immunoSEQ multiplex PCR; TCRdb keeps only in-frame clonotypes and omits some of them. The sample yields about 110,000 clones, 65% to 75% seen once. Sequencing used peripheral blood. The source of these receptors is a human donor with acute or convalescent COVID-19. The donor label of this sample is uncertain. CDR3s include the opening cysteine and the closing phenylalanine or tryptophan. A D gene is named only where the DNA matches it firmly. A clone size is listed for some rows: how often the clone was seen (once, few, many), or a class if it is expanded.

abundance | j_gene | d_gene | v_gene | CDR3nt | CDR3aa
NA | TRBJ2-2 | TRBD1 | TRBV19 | TGTGCCAGTACGGACAGGCACCCCGGGGAGCTGTTTTTT | CASTDRHPGELFF
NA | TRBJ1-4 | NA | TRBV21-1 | TGTGCCAGCAGCAGGAAGAGGCAGGGGGGCTCGGGAGAAGAAAAACTGTTTTTT | CASSRKRQGGSGEEKLFF
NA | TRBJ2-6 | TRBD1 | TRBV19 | TGTGCCAGTAGTGCATCCTACAGGGGCGCAGGGTCTGGGGCCAACGTCCTGACTTTC | CASSASYRGAGSGANVLTF
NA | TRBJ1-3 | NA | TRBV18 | TGTGCCAGCTCCCCATCGGTTGAGGGAAACACCATATATTTT | CASSPSVEGNTIYF
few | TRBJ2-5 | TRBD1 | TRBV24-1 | TGTGCCACCAGTGATGGACAGGGCAATCAAGAGACCCAGTACTTC | CATSDGQGNQETQYF
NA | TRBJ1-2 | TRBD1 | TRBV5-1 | TGCGCCAGCAGCTCAGGACAGGGGAGACTCTATGGCTACACCTTC | CASSSGQGRLYGYTF
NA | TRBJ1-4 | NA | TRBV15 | TGTGCCACCAGCAGAGACCCGGGAACTAATGAAAAACTGTTTTTT | CATSRDPGTNEKLFF
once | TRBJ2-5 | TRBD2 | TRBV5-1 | TGCGCCAGCGTCATCGGGGGGGCCGGGGAAGAGACCCAGTACTTC | CASVIGGAGEETQYF
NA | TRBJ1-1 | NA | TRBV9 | TGTGCCAGCAGCCCCACACAGAACACTGAAGCTTTCTTT | CASSPTQNTEAFF
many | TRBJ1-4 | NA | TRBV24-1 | TGTGCCACCAGTGATCCCACTCAGGGAGAAAAACTGTTTTTT | CATSDPTQGEKLFF
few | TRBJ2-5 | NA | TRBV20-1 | TGCAGTGCAAGTTCTTTCCAGGAGACCCAGTACTTC | CSASSFQETQYF
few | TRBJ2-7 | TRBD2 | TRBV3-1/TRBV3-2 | TGTGCCAGCAGCCAATTAGCGGGGGGGCCCTACGAGCAGTACTTC | CASSQLAGGPYEQYF
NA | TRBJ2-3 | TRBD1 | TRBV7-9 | TGTGCCAGCAGCTTAGAGAGCCCGGACAGACCAGGGGGAGATACGCAGTATTTT | CASSLESPDRPGGDTQYF
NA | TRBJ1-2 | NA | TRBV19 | TGTGCCGATGAACCAGGGGAAAAGAGCTACACCTTC | CADEPGEKSYTF
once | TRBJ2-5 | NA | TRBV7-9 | TGTGCCAGCAGCTTAGGCGACCTAGGGACCCAGTACTTC | CASSLGDLGTQYF
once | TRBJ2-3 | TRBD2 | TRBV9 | TGTGCCAGCAGCAACGGGGGGGGCTCGGGTACGCAGTATTTT | CASSNGGGSGTQYF
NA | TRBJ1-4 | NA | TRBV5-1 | TGCGCCAGCAGACAGGACAGCTATAATGAAAAACTGTTTTTT | CASRQDSYNEKLFF
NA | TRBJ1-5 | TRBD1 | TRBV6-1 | TGTGCCAGCAGTGAAAGGGTCAGGGGGAATCAGCCCCAGCATTTT | CASSERVRGNQPQHF
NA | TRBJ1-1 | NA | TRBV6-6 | TGTGCCAGCAGTTACGGAGGCAGTATGAACACTGAAGCTTTCTTT | CASSYGGSMNTEAFF
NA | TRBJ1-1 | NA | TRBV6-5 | TGTGCCAGCAGTTACTCCGGGTCGGAAGCTTTCTTT | CASSYSGSEAFF
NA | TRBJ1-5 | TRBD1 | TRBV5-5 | TGTGCCAGCAGCTTGTCGCCGGGACAGGGGGCAAGTCAGCCCCAGCATTTT | CASSLSPGQGASQPQHF
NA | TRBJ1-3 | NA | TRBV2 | TGTGCCAGCGTCAGGGTTGGAAACACCATATATTTT | CASVRVGNTIYF
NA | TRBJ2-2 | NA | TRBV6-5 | TGTGCCAGCAGGATGGCAGGCCGTGGCACCGGGGAGCTGTTTTTT | CASRMAGRGTGELFF
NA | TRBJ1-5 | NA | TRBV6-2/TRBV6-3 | TGTGCCAGCAGTTTCCAGGACAGCCGCAATCAGCCCCAGCATTTT | CASSFQDSRNQPQHF
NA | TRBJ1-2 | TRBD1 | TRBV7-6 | TGTGCCAGCAGCATCCGGGACAGGGGTCATGGCTACACCTTC | CASSIRDRGHGYTF
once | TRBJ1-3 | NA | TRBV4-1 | TGCGCCAGCAGCCCAGACAGAACCTCTGGAAACACCATATATTTT | CASSPDRTSGNTIYF
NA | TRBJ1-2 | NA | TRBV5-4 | TGTGCCAGCAGCCCGGACACGGCCAGATACTATGGCTACACCTTC | CASSPDTARYYGYTF
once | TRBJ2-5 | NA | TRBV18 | TGTGCCAGCTCGCTGGGTCGAGGAGGAGAGACCCAGTACTTC | CASSLGRGGETQYF
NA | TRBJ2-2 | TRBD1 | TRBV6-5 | TGTGCCAGCAGTTACGAACAGGGGGAGGCCGGGGAGCTGTTTTTT | CASSYEQGEAGELFF
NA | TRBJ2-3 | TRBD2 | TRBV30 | TGTGCCTGGAGTCGTAGCGGGGGAACAGATACGCAGTATTTT | CAWSRSGGTDTQYF
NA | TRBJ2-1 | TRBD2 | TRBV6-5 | TGTGCCAGCAGAAAACTAGCGGGGGACAATGAGCAGTTCTTC | CASRKLAGDNEQFF